The clone carrying this T cell receptor (beta chain) has ten or more counts. This entry comes from a study of regulatory T cells in long-lasting Graves disease. CDR3-region Arm-PCR and iRepertoire HTBI primers produced the TCR beta libraries. TCRdb analysed the multiplex PCR reads with MiXCR anew, one entry per CDR3 protein. The sample lists roughly 520,000 distinct CDR3 sequences, 9.5% to 15% occurring once. Germline CDR1 reads KGHSH; CDR2 reads LQKENI. V was cut by 2 bases and J by 6 bases, with 15 bases left in between. There are 15 residues in the CDR3. Time point reported: newly diagnosed GD, antithyroid drugs for less than 3 months. With RNA extracted from PBMCs as input, the TCR library was made. This same sample was also taken into another study, of T cells in Graves' hyperthyroidism and ophthalmopathy. That source notes: Carried out on the TCR CDR3, a first-round RT-PCR used the HTBI primer set.

The V and J genes are TRBV18 and TRBJ2-3; D is ambiguous. This TCR was recovered from a woman under 40 with Graves disease. Sequenced material: peripheral blood mononuclear cells (PBMCs), taken at new diagnosis, from a patient treated with antithyroid drugs. CDR3 amino acids: CASSPGWSKRDTQYF. In DNA, the CDR3 is TGTGCCAGCTCACCAGGGTGGAGTAAGAGGGATACGCAGTATTTT.